This is a list of T cell receptor beta chains from one sample in a study of a mutant IDH1 vaccine in newly diagnosed glioma. Their target antigens are unknown. Data came from immunoSEQ multiplex PCR; TCRdb stores just in-frame clones and leaves some out. The sample lists about 46,000 clones; around 92% were seen once. The material sequenced was PBMCs, taken from a glioma patient whose treatment included an IDH1 peptide vaccine. Receptor source: a man aged 50-60 years with glioma. CDR3s include the opening cysteine and the closing phenylalanine or tryptophan. Fields, in order: V gene, clone size, D gene, J gene, CDR3 protein, CDR3 DNA. D genes are given only for firm matches. Size values are once, few and many counts, or a class for expanded clones, and some rows have none.

>TRBV30|.|.|TRBJ2-3
CAWSPRGTLTDTQYF
TGTGCCTGGAGTCCCCGGGGGACGCTCACAGATACGCAGTATTTT
>TRBV27|.|.|TRBJ2-3
CASSLSEWGDTQYF
TGTGCCAGCAGTTTATCGGAGTGGGGAGATACGCAGTATTTT
>TRBV7-9|few|.|TRBJ2-7
CASSSYYEQYF
TGTGCCAGCAGCTCCTACTACGAGCAGTACTTC
>TRBV9|.|.|TRBJ1-6
CASGEEGSPLHF
TGTGCCAGCGGGGAGGAGGGATCACCCCTCCACTTT
>TRBV5-1|.|.|TRBJ1-2
CASSLGQRQSFTF
TGCGCCAGCAGCTTGGGACAGCGTCAGTCCTTCACCTTC
>TRBV5-1|few|TRBD2|TRBJ2-7
CASSDSGIAGPSYEQYF
TGCGCCAGCAGCGACTCGGGGATAGCGGGACCCTCCTACGAGCAGTACTTC
>TRBV9|.|.|TRBJ2-6
CASSATGRANVLTF
TGTGCCAGCAGCGCCACAGGGAGGGCCAACGTCCTGACTTTC
>TRBV6-5|.|TRBD1|TRBJ2-5
CASSFTGTGEGETQYF
TGTGCCAGCAGTTTTACCGGGACAGGGGAAGGAGAGACCCAGTACTTC
>TRBV7-2|.|.|TRBJ1-1
CASSSTGTNTEAFF
TGTGCCAGCAGCTCGACAGGCACGAACACTGAAGCTTTCTTT
>TRBV12-5|.|.|TRBJ1-1
CASGTTVTEAFF
TGTGCTAGTGGTACAACGGTTACTGAAGCTTTCTTT
>TRBV4-1|.|TRBD1|TRBJ2-7
CASSQRTGRYEQYF
TGCGCCAGCAGCCAACGGACAGGGCGCTACGAGCAGTACTTC
>TRBV29-1|.|TRBD2|TRBJ2-2
CSVPREGPRTGELFF
TGCAGCGTCCCCCGGGAGGGCCCTCGGACCGGGGAGCTGTTTTTT
>TRBV27|.|.|TRBJ2-2
CASSLGHTNTGELFF
TGTGCCAGCAGCCTCGGACACACGAACACCGGGGAGCTGTTTTTT
>TRBV19|.|.|TRBJ1-6
CASSIAPTGWDNSPLHF
TGTGCCAGTAGTATTGCCCCCACAGGGTGGGATAATTCACCCCTCCACTTT
>TRBV18|once|.|TRBJ1-5
CASSPSYGNQPQHF
TGTGCCAGCTCACCGAGTTATGGCAATCAGCCCCAGCATTTT
>TRBV9|.|.|TRBJ2-7
CASSTGEESYEQYF
TGTGCCAGCAGCACCGGTGAAGAGTCCTACGAGCAGTACTTC
>TRBV5-1|few|TRBD1|TRBJ2-2
CASSLQGANTGELFF
TGCGCCAGCAGCTTACAGGGGGCGAACACCGGGGAGCTGTTTTTT
>TRBV23-1|.|.|TRBJ1-5
CASSQEGQDPYSNQPQHF
TGCGCCAGCAGTCAAGAGGGGCAGGATCCCTATAGCAATCAGCCCCAGCATTTT
>TRBV29-1|.|.|TRBJ2-5
CSVLKSLRAQETQYF
TGCAGCGTTCTGAAATCCCTCCGGGCCCAAGAGACCCAGTACTTC
>TRBV9|once|TRBD2|TRBJ2-7
CASSPGSSGSYEQYF
TGTGCCAGCAGCCCCGGGTCTAGCGGCTCCTACGAGCAGTACTTC
>TRBV7-8|.|.|TRBJ2-7
CASSLNRGYEQYF
TGTGCCAGCAGCTTAAACCGGGGTTACGAGCAGTACTTC
>TRBV6-5|.|TRBD2|TRBJ2-2
CASSLLAGGSSGELFF
TGTGCCAGCAGTTTGTTAGCGGGAGGTAGTAGCGGGGAGCTGTTTTTT
>TRBV6-5|.|.|TRBJ1-5
CASSYSRDRQPQHF
TGTGCCAGCAGTTACTCCCGGGACCGTCAGCCCCAGCATTTT
>TRBV11-3|.|.|TRBJ1-3
CASSQGRGGSRGDTIYF
TGTGCCAGCAGCCAGGGACGGGGCGGATCTCGAGGAGACACCATATATTTT
>TRBV30|.|.|TRBJ2-3
CAWSLLRDSDTQYF
TGTGCCTGGAGCCTATTACGGGATTCAGATACGCAGTATTTT
>TRBV9|.|.|TRBJ1-2
CASSGEVSNGYTF
TGTGCCAGCAGCGGTGAAGTGTCTAATGGCTACACCTTC
>TRBV4-2|.|.|TRBJ2-3
CASSQELAASTDTQYF
TGTGCCAGCAGCCAAGAGTTGGCAGCCAGCACAGATACGCAGTATTTT
>TRBV2|once|TRBD1|TRBJ1-5
CASNPGGSNQPQHF
TGTGCCAGCAACCCAGGGGGTAGCAATCAGCCCCAGCATTTT
>TRBV2|.|TRBD2|TRBJ2-5
CASSEWSAGGQETQYF
TGTGCCAGCAGTGAATGGTCTGCGGGGGGGCAAGAGACCCAGTACTTC
>TRBV28|.|.|TRBJ2-7
CASSLGHRYEQYF
TGTGCCAGCAGTTTAGGTCACAGATACGAGCAGTACTTC
>TRBV4-3|.|.|TRBJ1-6
CASSQDRNGNSPLHF
TGCGCCAGCAGCCAAGACCGGAACGGTAATTCACCCCTCCACTTT
>TRBV14|.|.|TRBJ2-5
CASSQVYHQTETQYF
TGTGCCAGCAGCCAAGTTTACCATCAGACGGAGACCCAGTACTTC
>TRBV11-2|.|.|TRBJ2-3
CASSLGRINLDTQYF
TGTGCCAGCAGCTTAGGACGGATAAACTTGGATACGCAGTATTTT
>TRBV5-4|.|.|TRBJ1-6
CASSLRGAPGTSPLHF
TGTGCCAGCAGCTTGCGTGGGGCCCCAGGCACTTCACCCCTCCACTTT
>TRBV7-8|.|.|TRBJ2-7
CASSFGVAFNSYEQYF
TGTGCCAGCAGCTTTGGGGTGGCGTTCAACTCCTACGAGCAGTACTTC
>TRBV28|.|TRBD2|TRBJ2-5
CATRLAGGGRTQYF
TGTGCCACCCGACTAGCGGGAGGGGGCCGGACCCAGTACTTC
>TRBV4-2|.|.|TRBJ2-7
CASSQGSIRHAYEQYF
TGTGCCAGCAGCCAAGGGTCGATTCGACACGCCTACGAGCAGTACTTC
>TRBV10-3|once|TRBD2|TRBJ2-7
CAISVAGTSGGRYEQYF
TGTGCCATCAGTGTCGCGGGGACTAGCGGGGGAAGATACGAGCAGTACTTC
>TRBV18|.|TRBD2|TRBJ2-5
CASSPPGLATEGAQYF
TGTGCCAGCTCACCTCCGGGACTAGCGACCGAGGGGGCCCAGTACTTC
>TRBV30|once|.|TRBJ2-5
CAWSVMGGLETQYF
TGTGCCTGGAGTGTTATGGGTGGGCTTGAGACCCAGTACTTC
>TRBV4-2|.|.|TRBJ2-1
CASSQEEDAPLRYEQFF
TGTGCCAGCAGCCAAGAGGAGGACGCGCCTTTACGCTATGAGCAGTTCTTC
>TRBV2|.|TRBD1|TRBJ1-5
CASMGTGLNQPQHF
TGTGCCAGCATGGGGACAGGGTTAAATCAGCCCCAGCATTTT
>TRBV19|.|.|TRBJ1-5
CASSRWGVGNQPQHF
TGTGCCAGTAGTCGTTGGGGGGTTGGCAATCAGCCCCAGCATTTT
>TRBV7-2|.|.|TRBJ1-5
CASSLAMGGQPQHF
TGTGCCAGCAGCTTAGCGATGGGGGGACAGCCCCAGCATTTT
>TRBV25-1|.|.|TRBJ2-5
CASTPRTDAFETQYF
TGTGCCAGCACTCCCCGGACAGATGCTTTTGAGACCCAGTACTTC
>TRBV4-3|.|TRBD2|TRBJ2-3
CASSQDRLAGSTDTQYF
TGCGCCAGCAGCCAAGATCGTCTAGCGGGGAGCACAGATACGCAGTATTTT
>TRBV18|.|.|TRBJ2-7
CASSPRQEAYEQYF
TGTGCCAGCTCACCACGCCAGGAGGCCTACGAGCAGTACTTC
>TRBV28|once|.|TRBJ2-7
CASSRAPITYEQYF
TGTGCCAGCAGTCGGGCACCCATTACCTACGAGCAGTACTTC
>TRBV10-2|once|.|TRBJ1-4
CASRGFKTNEKLFF
TGCGCCAGCAGGGGTTTTAAGACTAATGAAAAACTGTTTTTT
>TRBV5-6|.|TRBD1|TRBJ2-1
CASRLTGIVNEQFF
TGTGCCAGCAGACTGACAGGGATCGTGAATGAGCAGTTCTTC
>TRBV19|.|.|TRBJ1-4
CASSIDPRRVNEKLFF
TGTGCCAGTAGTATAGATCCCCGGAGGGTTAATGAAAAACTGTTTTTT
>TRBV5-1|.|TRBD2|TRBJ2-2
CASSTGLAGGTGELFF
TGCGCCAGCAGCACGGGACTAGCGGGAGGTACCGGGGAGCTGTTTTTT
>TRBV11-3|.|TRBD2|TRBJ2-3
CASSLVSGGGRDTQYF
TGTGCCAGCAGCTTAGTCAGCGGGGGGGGCAGAGATACGCAGTATTTT
>TRBV6-1|few|.|TRBJ1-2
CASLQGGVVVGYTF
TGTGCCAGCTTACAGGGAGGGGTTGTCGTCGGCTACACCTTC
>TRBV9|.|.|TRBJ2-1
CASSVVGERYNEQFF
TGTGCCAGCAGCGTAGTCGGGGAGAGGTACAATGAGCAGTTCTTC
>TRBV4-1|.|.|TRBJ1-2
CASSPQSGRNYGYTF
TGCGCCAGCAGCCCCCAATCAGGGCGTAACTATGGCTACACCTTC
>TRBV27|.|.|TRBJ2-7
CASSLKGEGSYYEQYF
TGTGCCAGCAGTTTAAAGGGGGAGGGCTCTTACTACGAGCAGTACTTC
>TRBV7-9|.|TRBD1|TRBJ2-7
CASSQQGAYEQYF
TGTGCCAGCAGCCAACAGGGGGCCTACGAGCAGTACTTC
>TRBV5-6|.|TRBD1|TRBJ2-3
CASSLGRAGGTQYF
TGTGCCAGCAGTCTCGGGCGGGCAGGGGGTACGCAGTATTTT
>TRBV6-1|few|TRBD2|TRBJ2-7
CASRGLAGATYEQYF
TGTGCCAGCAGGGGACTAGCGGGGGCCACCTACGAGCAGTACTTC